The rows below give T cell receptor beta chains drawn from one sample of a study of cytomegalovirus exposure and HLA in healthy donors. The protocol was immunoSEQ multiplex PCR, while the TCRdb copy is restricted to in-frame clones and leaves out a portion. This sample has 150,000 to 200,000 clones, with about 80% found just once. The sequenced material came from PBMCs. All receptors derive from a man aged 25-45 years in good health and CMV-seropositive. CDR3s include the opening cysteine and the closing phenylalanine or tryptophan. D genes are given only for firm matches. Size values are once, few and many counts, or a class for expanded clones, and some rows have none.

j_gene	d_gene	abundance	v_gene	CDR3nt	CDR3aa
TRBJ1-1	TRBD1	-	TRBV18	TGTGCCAGCTCAGGGACGGACAGGGGATACACTGAAGCTTTCTTT	CASSGTDRGYTEAFF
TRBJ2-7	TRBD2	-	TRBV7-2	TGTGCCAGCAGCCCTGGGACTAGCGGCGAGCAGTACTTC	CASSPGTSGEQYF
TRBJ2-6	-	-	TRBV4-2	TGTGCCAGCAGCCAAGATGAACTATCTGGGGCCAACGTCCTGACTTTC	CASSQDELSGANVLTF
TRBJ2-5	TRBD1	few	TRBV29-1	TGCAGCGTTGAAGTCAGCAGGGGGCTTGAGACCCAGTACTTC	CSVEVSRGLETQYF
TRBJ2-7	TRBD1	-	TRBV6-5	TGTGCCAGCAGCCGCGGGACAGGCCGGTACGAGCAGTACTTC	CASSRGTGRYEQYF
TRBJ1-2	TRBD1	-	TRBV13	TGTGCCAGCAGCAGCCGGGACAGGGGAACTAACAACTATGGCTACACCTTC	CASSSRDRGTNNYGYTF
TRBJ2-1	TRBD1	-	TRBV9	TGTGCCAGCAGCGTAGCCGGGACAGGGTTTCCAAATGAGCAGTTCTTC	CASSVAGTGFPNEQFF
TRBJ1-6	-	few	TRBV4-2	TGTGCCAGCAGCCAAGACTTAGGGGGGGCTGGTTCACCCCTCCACTTT	CASSQDLGGAGSPLHF
TRBJ2-7	-	few	TRBV7-8	TGTGCCAGCAGCTTAAGCCCAGGGTTCTACGAGCAGTACTTC	CASSLSPGFYEQYF
TRBJ2-7	-	-	TRBV5-1	TGCGCCAGCAGCTTCGGGGGATATGACGAGCAGTACTTC	CASSFGGYDEQYF
TRBJ2-7	-	-	TRBV7-9	TGTTCCAGCAGCCCAGGCCGACAGCTTTTCGACGAGCAGTACTTC	CSSSPGRQLFDEQYF
TRBJ1-1	-	-	TRBV5-4	TGTGCCAGCAGAGGGACACAAAACACTGAAGCTTTCTTT	CASRGTQNTEAFF
TRBJ2-7	TRBD2	few	TRBV6-5	TGTGCCAGCAGCCCCGGGACTAGCGGATCCTACGAGCAGTACTTC	CASSPGTSGSYEQYF
TRBJ2-1	-	-	TRBV19	TGTGCCAGTAGTATAGTTGCAGGGTCAACCTACAATGAGCAGTTCTTC	CASSIVAGSTYNEQFF
TRBJ2-1	TRBD2	-	TRBV27	TGTGCCAGCAGCCGTGGGGGGGACTCCTACAATGAGCAGTTCTTC	CASSRGGDSYNEQFF
TRBJ2-1	TRBD2	-	TRBV5-1	TGCGCCAGCAGCTTGACTAGCGGGACGTCGCGGGGAGACAATGAGCAGTTCTTC	CASSLTSGTSRGDNEQFF